This T cell receptor beta chain derives from a study of blood T cell repertoires in COVID-19. Repertoires were generated with immunoSEQ multiplex PCR, while TCRdb's copy carries only in-frame clones and drops some. The data show 350,000 to 450,000 clones, 80% to 95% seen once. In germline, CDR1 is DFQATT, CDR2 SNEGSKA (reference sequence). CDR3 size: 11 residues. The V end lost 2 bases, the J end lost 4 bases, and 4 bases lay between the germline ends. Enrolled through a virtual design, the participants were between about 18 and 100 years of age and came from approximately 25 US areas. Specimen: PBMCs or T cells enriched from blood (not recorded which). The TCR was taken from a woman in her thirties or forties who had been exposed to COVID-19. The gene calls are TRBV20-1 and TRBJ2-3; D is ambiguous. The CDR3 DNA sequence: TGCAGTGCTAGACTGTCAGATACGCAGTATTTT. Amino acid sequence: CSARLSDTQYF.